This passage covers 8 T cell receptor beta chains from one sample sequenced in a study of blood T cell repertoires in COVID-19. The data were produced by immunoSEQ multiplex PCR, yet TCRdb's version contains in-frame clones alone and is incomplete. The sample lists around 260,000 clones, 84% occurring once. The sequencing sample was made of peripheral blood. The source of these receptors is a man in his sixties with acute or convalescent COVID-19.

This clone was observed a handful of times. The CDR3 bases are TGTGCCAGCTCACTTCGGGACAGCTCCTACGAGCAGTACTTC. Translation gives CASSLRDSSYEQYF. The chain has TRBV18 and TRBJ2-7; TRBD1 aligns across 7 bases. The CDR3 spans 14 residues. Losses at the gene ends were 4 bases for V and 0 bases for J; bases not matched to a gene: 3. CDR1 is KGHSH and CDR2 is LQKENI in the germline V gene.

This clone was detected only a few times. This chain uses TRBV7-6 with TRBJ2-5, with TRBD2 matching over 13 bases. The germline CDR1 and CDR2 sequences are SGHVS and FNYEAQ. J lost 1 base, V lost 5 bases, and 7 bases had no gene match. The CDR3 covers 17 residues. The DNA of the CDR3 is TGTGCCAGCAGCCCAAGACTAGCGGGAGGTAGCCAAGAGACCCAGTACTTC. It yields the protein CASSPRLAGGSQETQYF.

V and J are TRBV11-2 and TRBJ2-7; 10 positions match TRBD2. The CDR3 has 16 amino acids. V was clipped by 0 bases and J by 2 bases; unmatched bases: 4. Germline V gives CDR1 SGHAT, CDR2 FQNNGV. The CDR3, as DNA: TGTGCCAGCAGCTTAGATACTAGCGGGATCACCTACGAGCAGTACTTC. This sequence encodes CASSLDTSGITYEQYF. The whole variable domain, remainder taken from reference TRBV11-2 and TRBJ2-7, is EAGVAQSPRYKIIEKRQSVAFWCNPISGHATLYWYQQILGQGPKLLIQFQNNGVVDDSQLPKDRFSAERLKGVDSTLKIQPAKLEDSAVYLCASSLDTSGITYEQYFGPGTRLTVT.

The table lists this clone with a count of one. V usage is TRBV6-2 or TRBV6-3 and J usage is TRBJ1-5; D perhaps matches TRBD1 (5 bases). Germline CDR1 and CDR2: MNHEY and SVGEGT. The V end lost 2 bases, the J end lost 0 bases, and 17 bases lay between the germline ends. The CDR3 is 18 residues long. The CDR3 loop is CASSYRGPSLHSNQPQHF. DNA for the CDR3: TGTGCCAGCAGTTACAGGGGCCCGAGCCTCCATAGCAATCAGCCCCAGCATTTT.

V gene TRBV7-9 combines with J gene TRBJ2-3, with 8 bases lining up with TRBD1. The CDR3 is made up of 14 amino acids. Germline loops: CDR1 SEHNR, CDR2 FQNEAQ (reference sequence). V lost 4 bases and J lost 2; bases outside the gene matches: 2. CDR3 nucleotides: TGTGCCAGCAGCTACAGGGGGTACACAGATACGCAGTATTTT. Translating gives CASSYRGYTDTQYF.

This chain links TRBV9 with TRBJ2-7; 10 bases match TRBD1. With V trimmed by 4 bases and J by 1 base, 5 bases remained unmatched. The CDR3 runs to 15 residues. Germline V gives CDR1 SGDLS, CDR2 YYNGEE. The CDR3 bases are TGTGCCAGCAGCTTAGGGGACAGGGGATCCTACGAGCAGTACTTC. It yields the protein CASSLGDRGSYEQYF.

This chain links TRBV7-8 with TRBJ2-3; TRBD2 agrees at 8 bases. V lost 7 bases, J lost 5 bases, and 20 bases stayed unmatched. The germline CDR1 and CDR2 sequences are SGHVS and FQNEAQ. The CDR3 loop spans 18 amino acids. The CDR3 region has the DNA TGTGCCAGCACAACAACGAGGGTTCCGGGGGGGCCTGAAGATACGCAGTATTTT. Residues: CASTTTRVPGGPEDTQYF.

CDR3 DNA: TGTGCCAGCTCACCACTATCCCCCAAGGGGAATTCACCCCTCCACTTT. Translating it yields CASSPLSPKGNSPLHF. The J gene is TRBJ1-6, the V gene TRBV18, with D perhaps TRBD1 (5 bases). The germline gives CDR1 KGHSH, CDR2 LQKENI. The V gene lost 1 base and the J gene lost 7 bases, with 14 bases spanning the gap. The length of the CDR3 is 16 residues.